The TCR beta chain described here comes from a study of OX40 agonist ivuxolimab in advanced cancers. Study-level background: Age averaged about 60 years (range roughly 23 to 79), and just over 80% were male. Study findings and constraints: Low normalized T-cell clonal expansion was also seen in some nonresponders.

V dropped 5 bases and J dropped 7; count of bases not matched to a gene: 12. Germline CDR1 is SGHAT and CDR2 is FQNNGV. CDR3 length: 15 residues. This table comes from immunoSEQ multiplex PCR, and its TCRdb copy is limited to in-frame clones, with some not included. The table lists about 43,000 clones, 75% to 90% of them singletons, with 30% to 35% in the top ten. Blood was sampled at baseline, cycle 4 day 1, and cycle 7 day 1. About this clone itself: The target antigen is unknown.

The chain carries TRBV11-2 and TRBJ2-7; 9 bases line up with TRBD1. Sequencing used CD4+ or CD8+ T cells sorted from blood, obtained in a trial of the OX40 agonist ivuxolimab. The clonotype was recovered from an adult with an advanced solid tumor such as melanoma, head and neck, liver or kidney cancer. The CDR3 region is CASSPTGTGPWEQYF. The DNA of the CDR3 is TGTGCCAGCAGCCCAACCGGGACAGGGCCTTGGGAGCAGTACTTC.